This T cell receptor (beta chain) emerged from a study of T cell changes during pregnancy in multiple sclerosis. Germline V gene lookup returns CDR1 SGHRS and CDR2 YFSETQ. The CDR3 spans 17 residues. V was clipped by 3 bases and J by 8 bases; unmatched bases: 15. The count of this clone is one. Measured with immunoSEQ multiplex PCR; TCRdb has only the in-frame clones, and not every one. Among over 35,000 clones listed, roughly 92% were seen once. The sequence derives from a female donor with multiple sclerosis, enrolled in a pregnancy study. The sample taken for sequencing was peripheral blood. This chain connects TRBV5-1 to TRBJ2-1; 9 nucleotides agree with TRBD2. The CDR3 region is CASSWVGSGSIFYEQFF. DNA for the CDR3: TGCGCCAGCAGCTGGGTTGGTAGCGGGAGCATCTTTTATGAGCAGTTCTTC.